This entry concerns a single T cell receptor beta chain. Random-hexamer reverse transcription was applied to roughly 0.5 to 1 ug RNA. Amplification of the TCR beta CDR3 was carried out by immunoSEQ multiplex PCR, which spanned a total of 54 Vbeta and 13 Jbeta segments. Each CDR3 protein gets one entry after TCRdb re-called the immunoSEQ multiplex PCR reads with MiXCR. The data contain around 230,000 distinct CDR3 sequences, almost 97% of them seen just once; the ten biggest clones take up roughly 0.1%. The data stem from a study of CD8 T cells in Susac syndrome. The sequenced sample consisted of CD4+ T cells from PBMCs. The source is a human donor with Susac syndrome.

CDR3 in amino acids: CASSTNPGNTGELFF. DNA of the CDR3: TGTGCCAGCAGCACAAACCCAGGGAACACCGGGGAGCTGTTTTTT. The chain joins TRBV11-2 to TRBJ2-2; D uncertain. The CDR3 loop spans 15 amino acids. The V and J ends lost 5 bases and 1 base respectively, with 11 bases between them. CDR1 and CDR2 (germline): SGHAT, FQNNGV. Full variable domain (rest looked up from reference TRBV11-2 and TRBJ2-2): EAGVAQSPRYKIIEKRQSVAFWCNPISGHATLYWYQQILGQGPKLLIQFQNNGVVDDSQLPKDRFSAERLKGVDSTLKIQPAKLEDSAVYLCASSTNPGNTGELFFGEGSRLTVL.